These T cell receptor beta chains were read from a single sample in a study of early T cells in non-severe SARS-CoV-2 infection. TCRdb processed the 5' RACE reads anew with MiXCR; each CDR3 protein has one entry. The table lists 20,000 to 25,000 distinct CDR3 sequences, around 4.8% of them singletons. The sequenced sample consisted of whole blood. The receptor set was obtained from an adult who was a healthcare worker with PCR-confirmed SARS-CoV-2 infection or an uninfected control (not recorded which). The CDR3 runs from the conserved cysteine through the conserved F or W. A D gene is named only where the DNA matches it firmly. A clone size is listed for some rows: how often the clone was seen (once, few, many), or a class if it is expanded.

TRBD2	TRBV5-1	TRBJ2-3	many	TGCGCCAGCACAAGAGGGGCTAGCGGATTCACAGATACGCAGTATTTT	CASTRGASGFTDTQYF
-	TRBV11-2	TRBJ1-4	-	TGTGCCAGCAGGGGGCCTGGAGAAAAACTGTTTTTT	CASRGPGEKLFF
-	TRBV7-9	TRBJ1-5	many	TGTGCCAGCAGCTTAGGCCTGGGCAATCAGCCCCAGCATTTT	CASSLGLGNQPQHF
TRBD1	TRBV7-3	TRBJ2-2	medium-sized	TGTGCCAGCAGCTCGGGACAGGGGCCCGGGGAGCTGTTTTTT	CASSSGQGPGELFF
-	TRBV6-2/TRBV6-3	TRBJ1-1	few	TGTGCCAGCAGTTCCCGGACAGTCGGCCATGAAGCTTTCTTT	CASSSRTVGHEAFF
-	TRBV30	TRBJ2-2	many	TGTGCCTGGAGTGTAGTCAGGGTGGCCGGGGAGCTGTTTTTT	CAWSVVRVAGELFF
TRBD2	TRBV4-1	TRBJ2-1	many	TGCGCCAGCAGCCCCCAAACCGGACTAGCGGATTACAATGAGCAGTTCTTC	CASSPQTGLADYNEQFF
-	TRBV15	TRBJ1-1	many	TGTGCCACCAGCAACCGAATTAGCACTGAAGCTTTCTTT	CATSNRISTEAFF
-	TRBV6-5	TRBJ2-1	many	TGTGCCAGCAGTTACTCGACGGATTACAATGAGCAGTTCTTC	CASSYSTDYNEQFF
TRBD1	TRBV12-3/TRBV12-4	TRBJ1-1	many	TGTGCCAGCAGTTCCCGCCCCTCCTACAGGGGCCGGAACACTGAAGCTTTCTTT	CASSSRPSYRGRNTEAFF
TRBD2	TRBV28	TRBJ2-5	-	TGTGCCAGCAGTCAGTTATCTCCTAGCGGGAGCTTGGAGACCCAGTACTTC	CASSQLSPSGSLETQYF
-	TRBV28	TRBJ2-7	-	TGTGCCAGCACCCAAGGCCCAGGGTACTACGAGCAGTACTTC	CASTQGPGYYEQYF
-	TRBV2	TRBJ2-7	few	TGTGCCAGCAGTGAAACGCTATCTCCGAGCTCCTACGAGCAGTACTTC	CASSETLSPSSYEQYF
-	TRBV4-1	TRBJ1-5	many	TGCGCCAGCAGCCAAGTGGCGGCTCCAAATCAGCCCCAGCATTTT	CASSQVAAPNQPQHF
-	TRBV5-1	TRBJ2-3	-	TGCGCCAGCAGCTTGGCCGTAAACTCCTACACAGATACGCAGTATTTT	CASSLAVNSYTDTQYF
-	TRBV18	TRBJ2-1	-	TGTGCCAGCTCACCACCGGGGAAGGGGGTCGGTGTTGAGCAGTTCTTC	CASSPPGKGVGVEQFF